Presented here are 22 T cell receptor beta chains from one specimen sequenced in a study of blood T cell repertoires in COVID-19. Profiled with immunoSEQ multiplex PCR; TCRdb holds only in-frame clones, not every one. The data contain some 170,000 clones, approximately 80% of them seen just once; the ten biggest clones take up about a tenth. The sample comprised peripheral blood. The receptors were sampled from a woman aged 80 or over with active or convalescent COVID-19.

The CDR3 region has the DNA TGCGCCAGCAGCCTTAGCCCAACATACAACACAGATACGCAGTATTTT. Translated, it gives CASSLSPTYNTDTQYF. The chain carries TRBV5-1 and TRBJ2-3; D remains unclear. Germline V gene sequence: CDR1 SGHRS, CDR2 YFSETQ. The CDR3 runs to 16 residues. V dropped 4 bases and J dropped 2 bases, with 17 bases sitting between them. Full variable domain (outside the CDR3, taken from reference TRBV5-1 and TRBJ2-3): KAGVTQTPRYLIKTRGQQVTLSCSPISGHRSVSWYQQTPGQGLQFLFEYFSETQRNKGNFPGRFSGRQFSNSRSEMNVSTLELGDSALYLCASSLSPTYNTDTQYFGPGTRLTVL.

V is TRBV9 and J is TRBJ2-2, with TRBD2 identical over 8 bases. J was trimmed by 7 bases and V by 4 bases; bases with no gene match: 9. This CDR3 comprises 15 residues. The germline CDR1 and CDR2 sequences are SGDLS and YYNGEE. The CDR3 nucleotides are TGTGCCAGCAGCCCCCGTGGCGGGGGGATCGGGGAGCTGTTTTTT. It is translated as CASSPRGGGIGELFF.

The rearrangement uses TRBV7-2 and TRBJ1-6; no firm D call. CDR3 length equals 13 residues. The V and J ends lost 6 bases and 6 bases respectively, with 9 bases between them. Germline values: CDR1 SGHTA, CDR2 FQGNSA. CDR3 DNA sequence: TGTGCCAGCAGTGTCGAGGGTAATTCACCCCTCCACTTT. It codes for CASSVEGNSPLHF.

The genes are TRBV7-2 and TRBJ1-4, with D unresolved. V was clipped by 1 base and J by 8 bases, with 8 bases between them. CDR3 length equals 13 residues. CDR1 and CDR2 from the germline V gene are SGHTA and FQGNSA. The CDR3 sequence: CASSLGTEEKLFF. The CDR3 coding sequence is TGTGCCAGCAGCTTAGGAACCGAGGAAAAACTGTTTTTT.

CDR3 residues: CASSQGQGPLYVEQYF. DNA of the CDR3: TGCGCCAGCAGCCAGGGACAGGGCCCTCTTTATGTCGAGCAGTACTTC. The V call is TRBV4-1, the J call TRBJ2-7, with 9 bases that match TRBD1. The germline V gene has CDR1 MGHRA and CDR2 YSYEKL. This CDR3 region has 16 residues. V shed 3 bases, J shed 6 bases, and the junction held 12 bases outside the gene matches.

This sequence joins TRBV28 and TRBJ1-3; 7 bases are a match to TRBD1. CDR1 and CDR2 (germline): MDHEN, SYDVKM. J lost 0 bases, V lost 3 bases, and 5 bases had no gene match. This CDR3 spans 16 amino acids. The CDR3 sequence: CASSLGQLISGNTIYF. CDR3 DNA: TGTGCCAGCAGTTTGGGACAGTTAATCTCTGGAAACACCATATATTTT.

The chain couples TRBV19 to TRBJ1-1; 8 positions agree with TRBD1. Germline CDR1 is LNHDA and CDR2 is SQIVND (reference sequence). The CDR3 sequence is 14 residues long. Losses at the gene ends were 6 bases for V and 6 bases for J; bases not matched to a gene: 9. CDR3 amino acids: CASSLQGVGAEAFF. The DNA of the CDR3 is TGTGCCAGTAGCCTACAGGGGGTAGGCGCTGAAGCTTTCTTT.

This clone was counted once. The chain couples TRBV19 to TRBJ1-5; D unclear. V lost 3 bases, J lost 0 bases, and 12 bases lay in between. CDR1 and CDR2 from the germline V gene are LNHDA and SQIVND (reference sequence). This CDR3 has 16 residues. The CDR3 nucleotides read TGTGCCAGTAGTATCCCACGAGGTTATAGCAATCAGCCCCAGCATTTT. It translates to CASSIPRGYSNQPQHF.

The chain employs TRBV4-3 and TRBJ2-1; TRBD2 matches 10 bases. Germline assignment: CDR1 LGHNA and CDR2 YSLEER. The trim removed 0 bases at V and 4 bases at J, leaving 9 bases unmatched. The CDR3 contains 18 residues. The CDR3 DNA reads as TGCGCCAGCAGCCAAGATTACCCAGCGGGGGGGCAGTACAATGAGCAGTTCTTC. It is translated as CASSQDYPAGGQYNEQFF.

The chain is built from TRBV7-2 and TRBJ2-3; D gene ambiguous. The CDR3 sequence is 14 residues long. Germline CDR1 and CDR2: SGHTA and FQGNSA. The germline V and J ends were trimmed by 2 bases and 3 bases, with 9 bases remaining between them. The CDR3 DNA reads TGTGCCAGCAGCTTACGAGACAAGACAGATACGCAGTATTTT. Its protein product is CASSLRDKTDTQYF.

The chain links TRBV7-6 to TRBJ2-7; the match to TRBD1 covers 7 bases. The CDR3 covers 15 residues. Germline V gene lookup returns CDR1 SGHVS and CDR2 FNYEAQ. With V trimmed by 1 base and J by 2 bases, 5 bases remained unmatched. The DNA of the CDR3 is TGTGCCAGCAGCTTAGTTGGCCAGGGGGCCTACGAGCAGTACTTC. This encodes CASSLVGQGAYEQYF.

Only one count was recorded for this clone. This sequence joins TRBV7-6 and TRBJ1-5, with D unclear. Trimming removed 5 bases at V and 0 bases at J, with 17 bases between. Germline CDR1 and CDR2: SGHVS and FNYEAQ. This CDR3 contains 17 residues. The CDR3 bases are TGTGCCAGCAGCCGGGGTTCAGAATATTATAGCAATCAGCCCCAGCATTTT. Protein sequence: CASSRGSEYYSNQPQHF.

The chain joins TRBV11-2 to TRBJ2-5; 8 bases are shared with TRBD2. The V gene's germline CDR1 is SGHAT and CDR2 FQNNGV. V lost 1 base to trimming and J lost 6 bases; unmatched junction nucleotides: 4. The CDR3 consists of 14 residues. The CDR3 coding sequence is TGTGCCAGCAGCTTAGCGGGACTAGATAAGACCCAGTACTTC. This codes for CASSLAGLDKTQYF.

This clone was recorded only once. The V call is TRBV7-4, the J call TRBJ2-4; D is undetermined. CDR1 and CDR2 (germline): SGHVT, SQSDAQ. Trimming stripped 5 bases from V and 8 bases from J, with 16 bases between. The CDR3 is made up of 14 amino acids. This CDR3 is CASSLLRRKDIQYF. The CDR3 DNA is TGTGCCAGCAGCCTGTTGAGGCGGAAGGACATTCAGTACTTC.

This clone was seen a single time. The rearrangement uses TRBV30 and TRBJ2-3, with TRBD1 identical over 9 bases. This CDR3 spans 16 amino acids. CDR1 is GTSNPN, CDR2 SVGIG, per germline (reference sequence). After removal of 3 bases from V and 3 bases from J, the junction contained 10 bases not matched to a gene. DNA of the CDR3: TGTGCCTGGAGGGATATATACAGGGGGCGGACAGATACGCAGTATTTT. Encoded protein: CAWRDIYRGRTDTQYF. The entire variable domain, with the rest obtained from reference TRBV30 and TRBJ2-3, is as follows: SQTIHQWPATLVQPVGSPLSLECTVEGTSNPNLYWYRQAAGRGLQLLFYSVGIGQISSEVPQNLSASRPQDRQFILSSKKLLLSDSGFYLCAWRDIYRGRTDTQYFGPGTRLTVL.

This chain uses TRBV5-1 with TRBJ2-7; the D gene is possibly TRBD1 (7 bases). Germline lookup yields CDR1 SGHRS and CDR2 YFSETQ. The germline V and J ends were trimmed by 2 bases and 7 bases, with 22 bases remaining between them. The CDR3 sequence is 16 residues long. The CDR3 DNA is TGCGCCAGCAGCTTTAAGACAGGGACGATGGGAGGTGAGCAGTACTTC. Encoded protein: CASSFKTGTMGGEQYF. Full variable domain (rest looked up from reference TRBV5-1 and TRBJ2-7): KAGVTQTPRYLIKTRGQQVTLSCSPISGHRSVSWYQQTPGQGLQFLFEYFSETQRNKGNFPGRFSGRQFSNSRSEMNVSTLELGDSALYLCASSFKTGTMGGEQYFGPGTRLTVT.

The chain has TRBV6-6 and TRBJ1-6, with TRBD1 identical over 7 bases. The ends lost 4 bases at V and 10 bases at J; junction bases unmatched: 7. Germline CDR1 is MNHNY and CDR2 is SVGAGI (reference sequence). This CDR3 is 14 amino acids long. CDR3 coding DNA: TGTGCCAGCAGTTCCGCGACAGGGCGGTCACCCCTCCACTTT. Amino acids: CASSSATGRSPLHF.

The chain recombines TRBV18 with TRBJ2-7; a weak D match, TRBD2 (5 bases). The CDR3 covers 15 residues. Germline lookup yields CDR1 KGHSH and CDR2 LQKENI. V shed 2 bases and J shed 2 bases, with 13 bases lying between them. The CDR3 bases are TGTGCCAGCTCACCAATGACAACGGGGACCTACGAGCAGTACTTC. Amino acids: CASSPMTTGTYEQYF. Based on the CDR3 plus reference TRBV18 and TRBJ2-7, the full variable domain is NAGVMQNPRHLVRRRGQEARLRCSPMKGHSHVYWYRQLPEEGLKFMVYLQKENIIDESGMPKERFSAEFPKEGPSILRIQQVVRGDSAAYFCASSPMTTGTYEQYFGPGTRLTVT.

This chain uses TRBV18 with TRBJ2-5, with D maybe TRBD2 (5 bases). Trimming stripped 5 bases from V and 5 bases from J, with 12 bases between. Germline V gene sequence: CDR1 KGHSH, CDR2 LQKENI. The CDR3 loop spans 13 amino acids. The CDR3 here is CASSVTTGETQYF. In nucleotides, the CDR3 is TGTGCCAGCTCAGTGACAACGGGGGAGACCCAGTACTTC.

This sequence joins TRBV4-1 and TRBJ2-2; tentatively, D is TRBD1 (6 bases). CDR3 length equals 14 residues. V was trimmed by 5 bases and J by 3 bases, leaving 10 bases between them. From germline, CDR1 is MGHRA and CDR2 YSYEKL. CDR3 protein: CASSGGLDTGELFF. The CDR3 DNA reads TGCGCCAGCAGCGGGGGCCTCGACACCGGGGAGCTGTTTTTT.

The chain has TRBV7-2 and TRBJ2-5, with 13 bases identical to TRBD2. The J segment lost 5 bases and the V segment lost 1 base, leaving 10 bases of the junction unmatched. Germline V CDR1 and CDR2: SGHTA, FQGNSA. The CDR3 extends over 18 amino acids. The CDR3 protein is CASSLVTATSGGPETQYF. The CDR3 nucleotides are TGTGCCAGCAGCTTAGTCACAGCGACTAGCGGGGGGCCGGAGACCCAGTACTTC.

The chain links TRBV10-3 to TRBJ2-2, with 8 bases that match TRBD1. This CDR3 region has 15 residues. Germline values: CDR1 ENHRY, CDR2 SYGVKD. Trimming took 0 bases from V and 6 from J; bases not matched to a gene: 3. The CDR3 nucleotides read TGTGCCATCAGTGAGTCCCCAGGGGGCCCCGGGGAGCTGTTTTTT. As protein: CAISESPGGPGELFF.